Following are 15 T cell receptor beta chains from one sample sequenced in a study of cytomegalovirus exposure and HLA in healthy donors. PCR employed 60 Vbeta and 13 Jbeta primers. Assay used: immunoSEQ multiplex PCR; TCRdb lists only in-frame clones, some missing. In the table there are over 85,000 clones, around 80% of which are singletons. Source material: PBMCs. The receptors here all came from a woman aged 55-70 years in good health and CMV-seropositive.

The V and J genes are TRBV6-1 and TRBJ1-1, with TRBD1 matching 7 bases. J lost 4 bases, V lost 4 bases, and 6 bases had no gene match. Germline V gene data show CDR1 as MNHNS and CDR2 as SASEGT. CDR3 length: 14 amino acids. The CDR3 protein is CASSAHRGGTEAFF. The CDR3 bases are TGTGCCAGCAGTGCACACAGGGGTGGCACTGAAGCTTTCTTT.

The rearrangement joins TRBV10-3 to TRBJ2-3, with D maybe TRBD2 (5 bases). Looked up from germline, CDR1 is ENHRY and CDR2 is SYGVKD. The ends were cut back, 6 bases at V and 5 bases at J, with 9 bases in the middle. The CDR3 consists of 12 residues. Here the CDR3 reads CAISQRVDTQYF. The CDR3 DNA is TGTGCCATCAGCCAGAGGGTAGATACGCAGTATTTT.

V usage is TRBV10-3 and J usage is TRBJ2-7; TRBD2 matches 9 bases. The germline CDR1 and CDR2 sequences are ENHRY and SYGVKD. J was trimmed by 6 bases and V by 6 bases; bases with no gene match: 9. CDR3 length equals 14 residues. This CDR3 reads CAIRELAGWSEQYF. DNA for the CDR3: TGTGCCATCAGGGAGCTAGCGGGATGGTCCGAGCAGTACTTC.

The chain has TRBV5-1 and TRBJ2-1; D is perhaps TRBD1 (5 bases). The CDR3 runs to 13 residues. CDR1 is SGHRS, CDR2 YFSETQ, per germline. V was clipped by 4 bases and J by 7 bases, with 12 bases between them. CDR3 DNA: TGCGCCAGCAGCGCAGGCACAGGTAATGAGCAGTTCTTC. Amino acid sequence: CASSAGTGNEQFF.

The V and J genes are TRBV18 and TRBJ2-1, with TRBD1 matching over 8 bases. Germline CDR1 reads KGHSH; CDR2 reads LQKENI. Trimming removed 0 bases from V and 0 bases from J; junction bases left unmatched: 7. The CDR3 has 18 amino acids. CDR3 amino acids: CASSPPGTGPGSYNEQFF. Written as DNA, the CDR3 is TGTGCCAGCTCACCACCGGGGACAGGCCCGGGCTCCTACAATGAGCAGTTCTTC.

This chain links TRBV28 with TRBJ2-1; 9 nucleotides agree with TRBD1. Germline CDR1 reads MDHEN; CDR2 reads SYDVKM. The CDR3 loop spans 15 amino acids. With V trimmed by 3 bases and J by 8 bases, 8 bases remained unmatched. The CDR3 DNA follows: TGTGCCAGCAGTTTCGGGGGACAGGGACGGGATGAGCAGTTCTTC. It specifies CASSFGGQGRDEQFF.

In DNA, the CDR3 is TGTGCCAGCAGCGTAGAAGGGGGGGACTCTCTCAGCACAGATACGCAGTATTTT. This gives the protein CASSVEGGDSLSTDTQYF. V is TRBV9 and J is TRBJ2-3; D possibly corresponds to TRBD2 (7 bases). Trimming stripped 0 bases from V and 0 bases from J, with 17 bases between. The CDR3 consists of 18 residues. Germline V gene sequence: CDR1 SGDLS, CDR2 YYNGEE.

The chain links TRBV2 to TRBJ2-7, with 11 positions matching TRBD1. Germline V CDR1 and CDR2: SNHLY, FYNNEI. The CDR3 covers 17 residues. V lost 8 bases and J lost 7; bases outside the gene matches: 19. CDR3 DNA: TGTGCCAGCGAAGGGACAGGGGGTGGCGGGACCTTGGGGGAGCAGTACTTC. Its translation is CASEGTGGGGTLGEQYF.

V is TRBV4-1 and J is TRBJ1-3; 7 positions agree with TRBD1. Germline loops: CDR1 MGHRA, CDR2 YSYEKL. The CDR3 extends over 18 amino acids. V was pared by 2 bases and J by 4 bases, with 14 bases of the junction left unmatched. In DNA, the CDR3 is TGCGCCAGCAGCCAACGTGCCGGGACAGCCTCCTTCGGAAACACCATATATTTT. It is translated as CASSQRAGTASFGNTIYF.

The chain recombines TRBV2 with TRBJ2-4; D unclear. This CDR3 contains 12 residues. Germline V gene sequence: CDR1 SNHLY, CDR2 FYNNEI. Between the trimmed V and J ends, which lost 5 bases and 4 bases, there was a span of 6 bases. The CDR3 DNA reads as TGTGCCAGCAGTACAGATAAAAACATTCAGTACTTC. Translation: CASSTDKNIQYF.

Comments on this clone: One end of the junction is discordant with germline, which a read error may explain. The V gene is TRBV4-1, the J gene TRBJ2-1, with D maybe TRBD1 (6 bases). CDR3 size: 14 residues. Germline V gene data show CDR1 as MGHRA and CDR2 as YSYEKL. The CDR3 region is CAGSQAGTYNEQFF. The CDR3, as DNA: TGCGCCGGCAGCCAAGCAGGGACATACAATGAGCAGTTCTTC.

The V call is TRBV27, the J call TRBJ2-3; the match to TRBD2 covers 14 bases. V shed 7 bases and J 2 bases; nucleotides not matched to a gene: 14. This CDR3 spans 19 amino acids. CDR1 and CDR2 (germline): MNHEY, SMNVEV (reference sequence). The CDR3 reads CASNSGTSGSLPYTDTQYF. The CDR3, as DNA: TGTGCCAGCAATTCTGGGACTAGCGGGAGCTTGCCCTACACAGATACGCAGTATTTT.

This clone was detected once. The chain has TRBV28 and TRBJ1-5; weak D call: TRBD1 (5 bases). The V gene's germline CDR1 is MDHEN and CDR2 SYDVKM. V was shortened by 5 bases and J by 0 bases, with 14 bases between the two germline ends. The CDR3 runs to 16 residues. The CDR3 is CASSVRDFYSNQPQHF. CDR3 nucleotides: TGTGCCAGCAGTGTTCGGGACTTTTATAGCAATCAGCCCCAGCATTTT.

The chain couples TRBV6-5 to TRBJ2-7; TRBD2 aligns across 7 bases. The trim removed 2 bases at V and 9 bases at J, leaving 13 bases unmatched. There are 15 residues in the CDR3. Germline V CDR1 and CDR2: MNHEY, SVGAGI. The CDR3 DNA sequence: TGTGCCAGCAGTTACGGGAGGGCCGAAAAAAATGGGCAGTACTTC. It is translated as CASSYGRAEKNGQYF.

This chain connects TRBV10-2 to TRBJ2-2; 7 nucleotides match TRBD1. Germline CDR1 is WSHSY and CDR2 is SAAADI. The junction had 7 bases not matched to a gene; V was cut back by 9 bases and J by 6 bases. This CDR3 comprises 13 residues. The chain's CDR3 is CASFRQGAGELFF. The CDR3 DNA is TGCGCCAGTTTCAGGCAGGGGGCCGGGGAGCTGTTTTTT.